This T cell receptor (beta chain) was recovered during a study of OX40 agonist ivuxolimab in advanced cancers. Study-wide results and limits: Average numbers of expanded clones were greater in CD8+ T cells than in CD4+. Clonal expansion by week 6 occurred in CD4+ and CD8+ blood T cells (at 0.1 to 3.0 mg/kg).

Of note for this clone: Its cognate antigen is unknown.

The CDR3 loop spans 16 amino acids. With 2 bases clipped from V and 6 bases from J, the junction kept 8 bases outside the gene matches. CDR1 and CDR2 from the germline V gene are SGHTA and FQGNSA. Sequencing used immunoSEQ multiplex PCR; TCRdb keeps in-frame clones, though not all of them. Of roughly 90,000 clones listed, roughly 93% were seen once; the top ten hold about 0.7%. Researchers took blood at baseline, on cycle 4 day 1, and on cycle 7 day 1. The clonotype was recovered from an adult with an advanced solid tumor such as melanoma, head and neck, liver or kidney cancer. V is TRBV7-2 and J is TRBJ2-1; 9 nucleotides align to TRBD2. The specimen comprised CD4+ or CD8+ T cells sorted from blood, sampled in a trial of the OX40 agonist ivuxolimab. The CDR3 bases are TGTGCCAGCAGCTTACTAGCGGGATTTCCCGGCAATGAGCAGTTCTTC. This gives the protein CASSLLAGFPGNEQFF. Full variable domain (remainder filled in from reference TRBV7-2 and TRBJ2-1): GAGVSQSPSNKVTEKGKDVELRCDPISGHTALYWYRQSLGQGLEFLIYFQGNSAPDKSGLPSDRFSAERTGGSVSTLTIQRTQQEDSAVYLCASSLLAGFPGNEQFFGPGTRLTVL.